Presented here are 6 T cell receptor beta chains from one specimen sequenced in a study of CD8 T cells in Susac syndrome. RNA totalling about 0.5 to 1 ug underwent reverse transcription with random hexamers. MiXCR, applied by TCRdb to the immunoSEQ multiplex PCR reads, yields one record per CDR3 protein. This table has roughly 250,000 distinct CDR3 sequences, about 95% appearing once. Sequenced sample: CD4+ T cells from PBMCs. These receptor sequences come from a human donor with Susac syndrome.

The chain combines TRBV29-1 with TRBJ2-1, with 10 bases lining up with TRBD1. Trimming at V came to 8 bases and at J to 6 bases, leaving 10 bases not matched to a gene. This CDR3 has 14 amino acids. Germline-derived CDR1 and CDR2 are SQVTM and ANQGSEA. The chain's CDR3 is CSHRYGQGGNEQFF. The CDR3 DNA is TGCAGCCATCGATACGGACAGGGGGGCAATGAGCAGTTCTTC.

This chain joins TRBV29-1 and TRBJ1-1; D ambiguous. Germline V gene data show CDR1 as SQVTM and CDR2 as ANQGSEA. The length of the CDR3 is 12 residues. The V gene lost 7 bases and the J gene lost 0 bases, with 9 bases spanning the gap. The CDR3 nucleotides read TGCAGCGGAGGTAGGGTGAACACTGAAGCTTTCTTT. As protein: CSGGRVNTEAFF.

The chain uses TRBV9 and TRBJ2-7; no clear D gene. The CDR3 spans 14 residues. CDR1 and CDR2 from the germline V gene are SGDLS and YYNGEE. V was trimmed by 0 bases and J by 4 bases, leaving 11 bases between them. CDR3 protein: CASSVGPPEYEQYF. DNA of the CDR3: TGTGCCAGCAGCGTAGGACCTCCAGAGTACGAGCAGTACTTC.

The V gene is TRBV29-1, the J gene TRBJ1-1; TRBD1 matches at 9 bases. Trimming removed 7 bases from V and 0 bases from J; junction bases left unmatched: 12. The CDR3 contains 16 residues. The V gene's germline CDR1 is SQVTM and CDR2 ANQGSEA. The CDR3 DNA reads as TGCAGCGCTGAGTTGACAGGGGGTAAGATGAACACTGAAGCTTTCTTT. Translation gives CSAELTGGKMNTEAFF. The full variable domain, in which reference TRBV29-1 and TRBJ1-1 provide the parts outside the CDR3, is SAVISQKPSRDICQRGTSLTIQCQVDSQVTMMFWYRQQPGQSLTLIATANQGSEATYESGFVIDKFPISRPNLTFSTLTVSNMSPEDSSIYLCSAELTGGKMNTEAFFGQGTRLTVV.

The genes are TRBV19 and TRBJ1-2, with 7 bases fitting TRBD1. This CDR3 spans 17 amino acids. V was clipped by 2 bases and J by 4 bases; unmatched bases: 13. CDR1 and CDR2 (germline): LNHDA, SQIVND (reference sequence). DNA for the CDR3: TGTGCCAGTAGTATATTCCGACAGGGCTACGGAGGCTATGGCTACACCTTC. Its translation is CASSIFRQGYGGYGYTF.

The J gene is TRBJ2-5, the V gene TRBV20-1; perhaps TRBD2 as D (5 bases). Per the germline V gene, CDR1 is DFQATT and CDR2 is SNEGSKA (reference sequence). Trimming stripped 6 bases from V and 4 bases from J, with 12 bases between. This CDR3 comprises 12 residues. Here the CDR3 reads CSAETGLETQYF. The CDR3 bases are TGCAGTGCAGAGACGGGATTAGAGACCCAGTACTTC.